This is a list of T cell receptor beta chains from one sample in a study of cytomegalovirus exposure and HLA in healthy donors. The method was immunoSEQ multiplex PCR; TCRdb's version includes in-frame clones alone and lacks a portion of them. The data contain hundreds of thousands of clones, around 80% of them singletons. Sequencing was done on a sample of PBMCs. The origin of the receptors is a male donor in good health and CMV-seronegative. The CDR3 runs from the conserved cysteine through the conserved F or W. A D gene is named only where the DNA matches it firmly. The listing skips clone size in some rows; elsewhere it reads once, few, many or a size class.

>TRBV28|-|TRBJ2-5|-
CASSFLRQGQETQYF
TGTGCCAGCAGTTTCCTGCGGCAGGGGCAAGAGACCCAGTACTTC
>TRBV5-6|-|TRBJ1-3|few
CASSGDTGNTIYF
TGTGCCAGCAGCGGGGACACAGGAAACACCATATATTTT
>TRBV7-3|TRBD2|TRBJ2-2|-
CASSLNPGGFPGELFF
TGTGCCAGCAGCTTAAACCCGGGAGGGTTCCCCGGGGAGCTGTTTTTT
>TRBV2|-|TRBJ1-1|-
CASREGWNTEAFF
TGTGCCAGCAGAGAGGGTTGGAACACTGAAGCTTTCTTT
>TRBV7-2|TRBD2|TRBJ2-3|-
CASSPWTSGSTDTQYF
TGTGCCAGCAGCCCCTGGACTAGCGGGAGCACAGATACGCAGTATTTT
>TRBV6-1|TRBD2|TRBJ2-5|-
CASNSGTSGSETQYF
TGTGCCAGCAACTCGGGGACTAGCGGGAGCGAGACCCAGTACTTC
>TRBV2|-|TRBJ2-3|-
CASRLDPTDTQYF
TGTGCCAGCCGACTAGACCCCACAGATACGCAGTATTTT
>TRBV7-9|-|TRBJ2-7|-
CASTQDGGWDPYEQYF
TGTGCCAGCACCCAGGACGGCGGGTGGGATCCCTACGAGCAGTACTTC
>TRBV5-1|TRBD2|TRBJ2-1|-
CASSLGLAAPYNEQFF
TGCGCCAGCAGCTTGGGGCTAGCGGCCCCCTACAATGAGCAGTTCTTC
>TRBV6-1|-|TRBJ2-7|-
CASSTTHSYDEQYF
TGTGCCAGCAGTACGACACACTCTTACGACGAGCAGTACTTC
>TRBV27|-|TRBJ2-3|-
CASSLFGGSFADTQYF
TGTGCCAGCAGTTTATTTGGGGGGTCGTTTGCAGATACGCAGTATTTT
>TRBV28|TRBD2|TRBJ2-1|-
CASSLLPSGTEQFF
TGTGCCAGCAGTTTATTGCCTAGCGGGACGGAGCAGTTCTTC
>TRBV2|-|TRBJ1-1|few
CASSPNLNTEAFF
TGTGCCAGCAGTCCCAACTTGAACACTGAAGCTTTCTTT
>TRBV7-9|TRBD1|TRBJ1-1|-
CSSRPGTASWEAFF
TGTTCCAGCAGACCCGGGACAGCCTCATGGGAAGCTTTCTTT
>TRBV6-1|-|TRBJ2-1|few
CATEGGEAYEQFF
TGTGCCACCGAAGGGGGGGAGGCCTATGAGCAGTTCTTC
>TRBV9|TRBD2|TRBJ2-3|-
CASSPQTSGVSTDTQYF
TGTGCCAGCAGCCCTCAGACTAGCGGAGTTAGCACAGATACGCAGTATTTT
>TRBV6-5|TRBD2|TRBJ2-1|-
CASSYFGRDNEQFF
TGTGCCAGCAGTTACTTCGGGAGGGACAATGAGCAGTTCTTC
>TRBV5-1|TRBD2|TRBJ2-7|-
CASSLGLAGAWAYEQYF
TGCGCCAGCAGCTTAGGACTAGCGGGAGCGTGGGCCTACGAGCAGTACTTC
>TRBV6-5|TRBD1|TRBJ1-1|-
CASRPTGGNTEAFF
TGTGCCAGCAGGCCGACAGGGGGGAACACTGAAGCTTTCTTT
>TRBV6-4|-|TRBJ1-1|few
CASSRVLNTEAFF
TGTGCCAGCTCGCGGGTCCTAAACACTGAAGCTTTCTTT
>TRBV19|TRBD2|TRBJ2-1|-
CASSLGTSGRGEQFF
TGTGCCAGTAGTCTCGGGACTAGCGGGAGAGGTGAGCAGTTCTTC
>TRBV6-1|-|TRBJ1-2|-
CASRILTGRRGYTF
TGTGCCAGCAGGATACTCACAGGGAGACGTGGCTACACCTTC
>TRBV30|TRBD1|TRBJ2-7|-
CAWRPRSGTGRYEQYF
TGTGCCTGGAGGCCACGCTCGGGGACAGGGCGTTACGAGCAGTACTTC
>TRBV5-5|-|TRBJ2-1|-
CASSFGQNYNEQFF
TGTGCCAGCAGCTTCGGACAGAACTACAATGAGCAGTTCTTC
>TRBV7-6|TRBD2|TRBJ2-2|-
CASSLESGSLPGELFF
TGTGCCAGCAGCTTAGAGAGCGGGAGTCTCCCCGGGGAGCTGTTTTTT
>TRBV10-3|TRBD1|TRBJ2-7|-
CAIRSQGSESSYEQYF
TGTGCCATCAGATCACAGGGGTCCGAGAGCTCCTACGAGCAGTACTTC
>TRBV28|-|TRBJ1-2|once
CASRSSAGEHYGYTF
TGTGCCAGCAGAAGCTCCGCAGGCGAACACTATGGCTACACCTTC
>TRBV2|TRBD2|TRBJ2-4|-
CATLRGLGGAKNIQYF
TGTGCCACCCTGCGAGGGTTGGGAGGGGCCAAAAACATTCAGTACTTC
>TRBV5-4|-|TRBJ2-7|-
CASSLDRYEQYF
TGTGCCAGCAGCTTGGACAGGTACGAGCAGTACTTC
>TRBV30|-|TRBJ1-1|-
CAWTREGGTEAFF
TGTGCCTGGACCCGAGAGGGAGGCACTGAAGCTTTCTTT
>TRBV15|-|TRBJ2-7|-
CATAGGQSYEQYF
TGTGCCACCGCCGGGGGGCAGTCCTACGAGCAGTACTTC
>TRBV25-1|-|TRBJ1-5|once
CASSDRVGNQPQHF
TGTGCCAGCAGTGACAGGGTGGGCAATCAGCCCCAGCATTTT
>TRBV6-1|TRBD2|TRBJ2-1|-
CGVGTNDVYEQFF
TGCGGCGTAGGGACTAATGATGTGTATGAGCAGTTCTTC
>TRBV7-9|-|TRBJ1-2|once
CASQTGQFTNYGYTF
TGTGCCAGCCAAACCGGACAGTTCACTAACTATGGCTACACCTTC
>TRBV2|-|TRBJ1-1|-
CASLETGGRVTEAFF
TGTGCCAGCCTGGAGACCGGTGGCAGGGTCACTGAAGCTTTCTTT
>TRBV5-1|-|TRBJ1-1|few
CASSLAGATMNTEAFF
TGCGCCAGCAGCTTGGCAGGGGCCACGATGAACACTGAAGCTTTCTTT
>TRBV4-1|TRBD2|TRBJ2-1|few
CASSQDPGTSGYNEQFF
TGCGCCAGCAGCCAAGACCCCGGGACTAGCGGTTACAATGAGCAGTTCTTC
>TRBV4-1|TRBD2|TRBJ2-5|-
CASSQEAPREARVTQYF
TGCGCCAGCAGCCAAGAGGCCCCGCGGGAGGCCCGCGTGACCCAGTACTTC
>TRBV5-1|-|TRBJ2-7|-
CASSLQGNEQYF
TGCGCCAGCAGCCTCCAGGGGAACGAGCAGTACTTC
>TRBV6-1|-|TRBJ2-1|-
CASSGSLNEQFF
TGTGCCAGCAGCGGGTCTTTGAATGAGCAGTTCTTC
>TRBV7-3|-|TRBJ2-5|-
CASSSGLGQETQYF
TGTGCCAGCAGCTCCGGACTCGGACAAGAGACCCAGTACTTC
>TRBV20-1|-|TRBJ1-5|-
CSAKTTGPQHF
TGCAGTGCTAAGACTACGGGGCCCCAGCATTTT
>TRBV5-3|TRBD2|TRBJ2-3|-
CARSSPGGENDTQYF
TGTGCCAGAAGTTCACCGGGGGGGGAGAATGATACGCAGTATTTT
>TRBV5-1|TRBD1|TRBJ2-1|-
CASRDRAVKSEQFF
TGCGCCAGTCGGGACAGGGCGGTTAAGAGTGAGCAGTTCTTC
>TRBV6-4|TRBD1|TRBJ2-7|-
CASSTGGYEQYF
TGTGCCAGTTCGACAGGGGGCTACGAGCAGTACTTC
>TRBV19|-|TRBJ2-1|-
CASSIGATFTYNEQFF
TGTGCCAGTAGTATCGGAGCGACCTTTACCTACAATGAGCAGTTCTTC
>TRBV23-1|TRBD2|TRBJ2-1|-
CASSTLAGTANEQFF
TGCGCCAGCAGTACTCTAGCGGGAACAGCCAATGAGCAGTTCTTC
>TRBV28|-|TRBJ1-1|few
CASRTTMNTEAFF
TGTGCCAGCCGGACAACCATGAACACTGAAGCTTTCTTT
>TRBV11-2|-|TRBJ2-7|-
CASSLEGWAGLGSYEQYF
TGTGCCAGCAGCTTAGAAGGTTGGGCGGGACTGGGCTCCTACGAGCAGTACTTC
>TRBV2|-|TRBJ2-2|few
CAGRWGANTGELFF
TGTGCCGGACGGTGGGGGGCGAACACCGGGGAGCTGTTTTTT
>TRBV7-9|TRBD1|TRBJ2-7|-
CASSLLQDRAHEQYF
TGTGCCAGCAGCTTACTTCAGGACAGGGCCCACGAGCAGTACTTC
>TRBV7-2|TRBD1|TRBJ1-2|-
CASSPTPRQGGGYTF
TGTGCCAGCAGCCCCACCCCCCGACAGGGAGGCGGCTACACCTTC
>TRBV7-9|TRBD2|TRBJ2-7|-
CASSFLAGGSYEQYF
TGTGCCAGCAGCTTCCTAGCGGGAGGATCCTACGAGCAGTACTTC
>TRBV5-4|TRBD2|TRBJ2-5|-
CASRAGTSGRGKETQYF
TGTGCCAGCAGGGCTGGGACTAGCGGGAGAGGGAAGGAGACCCAGTACTTC
>TRBV6-5|-|TRBJ2-5|-
CASREQGPGTQYF
TGTGCCAGCAGAGAACAGGGCCCCGGGACCCAGTACTTC
>TRBV27|-|TRBJ2-3|-
CASAPPPSSTQYF
TGTGCCAGTGCCCCCCCTCCTAGCAGTACGCAGTATTTT
>TRBV20-1|-|TRBJ2-7|-
CSAPEVSEQYF
TGCAGTGCCCCCGAGGTCTCCGAGCAGTACTTC